This TCR beta chain was obtained from a study of Ad26.COV2.S vaccination and SARS-CoV-2 variants. The protocol was immunoSEQ multiplex PCR, while the TCRdb copy is restricted to in-frame clones and leaves out a portion. The repertoire holds approximately 480,000 clones, with roughly 87% as singletons. The treatment: roughly 20 received Ad26.COV2.S at low or high dose, single or two shots; 5 received placebo; per-sample allocation not given. Sample collection was performed on day 63 after the first vaccine or placebo injection. An adult aged 18-55 years in Boston served as the donor. Germline-derived CDR1 and CDR2 are SEHNR and FQNEAQ (reference sequence). The CDR3 totals 13 residues. V shed 2 bases and J shed 6 bases, with 11 bases lying between them.

The sequencing used peripheral blood, collected in a trial of Ad26.COV2.S vaccine versus placebo. The gene calls are TRBV7-9 and TRBJ2-7; perhaps TRBD1 as D (7 bases). The sequence was collected from a person aged 18-65 years who received the Ad26.COV2.S COVID-19 vaccine or a placebo. CDR3 in DNA: TGTGCCAGCAGCTTAATTCAGGGGGGCGAGCAGTACTTC. As protein: CASSLIQGGEQYF.